The source of this T cell receptor (beta chain) is a study of CD8+ T cells in alopecia areata (dated by TCRdb to the late 2010s). Describing the broader study: Skin from C3H/HeJ donors with spontaneous alopecia (roughly 6-13 months old) was grafted onto female C3H/HeJ recipients aged about 7-10 weeks. The study used high-throughput TCRbeta sequencing to examine T cell clonal expansion in alopecia areata, in both the C3H/HeJ mouse model and human patients. Scalp tissue and sorted CD4+ and CD8+ peripheral blood T cells from patchy and totalis/universalis alopecia areata patients and from healthy controls were covered by human TCRbeta sequencing. Scalp clonality was compared across normal scalp (n=4), patchy alopecia areata scalp (n=8), and alopecia totalis/universalis scalp (n=8). The RNA source kit depended on sample type: the PAXgene miRNA kit for fixed scalp, the miRNeasy kit for PBMCs, and the RNeasy kit for mouse skin. Amplification of TCRbeta CDR3 regions was done by immunoSEQ multiplex PCR using 35 Vbeta forward primers and 13 Jbeta reverse primers.

From its cysteine to its phenylalanine, the CDR3 spans 15 amino acids. The DNA has 33 bases, all within the CDR3, and is read from base 1. Compared with germline, V lacks 5 bases and J lacks 4 bases; bases without a gene match: 7. The germline V gene specifies NSHNY as CDR1 and SYGAGN as CDR2. What the work shows at the level of the full study, not this receptor alone: Lesional scalp, especially in alopecia totalis/universalis, showed higher clonality and more expanded CD8+ clones than normal scalp, suggesting antigenic drive. Shared TCR sequences between patients were less evident than in mice, which may be partly attributable to HLA diversity in the patient population. Resident alphabeta T cells in normal human skin are also sequenced, complicating scalp TCR repertoire analysis, unlike mouse skin dominated by gammadelta T cells.

Library preparation was by the immunoSEQ multiplex PCR assay. RNA was extracted from all samples and reverse transcribed into cDNA, which served as template for TCR sequencing. First-strand cDNA was synthesized using SuperScript III with a 2:1 mix of oligo-dT and random hexamers. A synthetic immune receptor repertoire was used to measure amplification bias, and any remaining bias was corrected computationally. Sequencing of the libraries was done on Illumina HiSeq using 60 bp reads that spanned the CDR3 and were read from J toward V. Turning to the authors' computational methods: Raw reads were preprocessed to remove errors, and CDR3 was defined by IMGT conventions from the conserved cysteine to phenylalanine. Clonality was computed by normalizing Shannon entropy by log2 of the number of productive unique TCRs and subtracting the result from 1. Scalp TCRbeta sequences were cross-referenced with sorted blood CD4 and CD8 repertoires so that the CD4 or CD8 identity of scalp clones could be inferred. TCRdb holds this immuneACCESS table with in-frame rearrangements only. Some clones are missing; in checked studies, unresolved V genes explain under half, and the rest has no known cause. V and J calls and clone size are those listed in that table; D and trimming were worked out from the DNA. The table for this sample lists about 270,000 clones, none of them counted only once. The ten most abundant clones make up 1.2% of the sample.

Cells from mouse cutaneous lymph nodes were pooled, stained for CD4, CD8alpha, NKG2D, NKG2ACE and other markers, and then sorted on a BD Influx. With respect to this clone: The antigen it recognizes is unknown. Because the receptor is murine, the gene names and germline sequences shown are mouse ones. The sequence runs out 4 residues before the end of the CDR3; the remainder is reconstructed from the germline J gene.

This receptor was taken from a C3H/HeJ mouse with alopecia areata. The MHC haplotype carried by mice of this strain is H2-k. Specimen: CD4+ T cells sorted from a lymph node. Rearrangement joined TRBV13-1 to TRBJ2-2; 8 bases in the middle match TRBD2. This receptor carries the CDR3 CASRGWGAGTGQLYF. The CDR3 bases that were read are TGTGCCAGCAGAGGCTGGGGGGCGGGCACCGGG.